Each of the 24 T cell receptor beta chains below was sequenced from the same sample in a study of technical replicates of blood from a handful of donors (dated by TCRdb to the late 2010s). The protocol used for the library was the immunoSEQ multiplex PCR assay. In TCRdb, the immuneACCESS table is reduced to in-frame sequences with V and J assigned. These tables do not hold every clone; where another copy was compared, an unresolved V gene accounts for under half, and the others remain unexplained. Counted in this sample were about 82,000 clones; just under 95% of them appeared once. Roughly 0.4% of the sample is taken by the ten largest. Input material: T cells isolated from PBMCs. These receptors were obtained from a human donor in good health.

The chain couples TRBV7-6 to TRBJ2-5; a weak D match, TRBD1 (6 bases). V dropped 1 base and J dropped 4 bases, with 13 bases sitting between them. In germline, CDR1 is SGHVS, CDR2 FNYEAQ. CDR3 size: 15 residues. The CDR3 reads CASSLGGRGLETQYF. CDR3 in DNA: TGTGCCAGCAGCTTAGGGGGAAGGGGGTTAGAGACCCAGTACTTC. Drawing the rest from reference TRBV7-6 and TRBJ2-5, the complete variable domain is GAGVSQSPRYKVTKRGQDVALRCDPISGHVSLYWYRQALGQGPEFLTYFNYEAQQDKSGLPNDRFSAERPEGSISTLTIQRTEQRDSAMYRCASSLGGRGLETQYFGPGTRLLVL.

The chain's CDR3 is CASSVGERIGYTF. CDR3 DNA sequence: TGTGCCAGCAGCGTAGGAGAGCGGATTGGCTACACCTTC. The V gene is TRBV9, the J gene TRBJ1-2; D not certain. The CDR3 is 13 amino acids. The V end lost 0 bases, the J end lost 7 bases, and 10 bases lay between the germline ends. CDR1 is SGDLS, CDR2 YYNGEE, per germline.

The chain is built from TRBV19 and TRBJ1-5, with D tentatively TRBD1 (6 bases). This CDR3 has 15 amino acids. Looked up from germline, CDR1 is LNHDA and CDR2 is SQIVND (reference sequence). V dropped 4 bases and J dropped 5 bases, with 15 bases sitting between them. CDR3 in DNA: TGTGCCAGTAGTAAGTCGGCACAGGGAGATCAGCCCCAGCATTTT. It is translated as CASSKSAQGDQPQHF.

The chain employs TRBV4-3 and TRBJ2-7; D is unresolved. The CDR3 totals 15 residues. CDR1 LGHNA and CDR2 YSLEER come from the germline V gene. V lost 0 bases, J lost 3 bases, and 12 bases lay in between. CDR3 in amino acids: CASSQDRRPGYEQYF. The CDR3 DNA sequence: TGCGCCAGCAGCCAAGATCGTCGGCCAGGCTACGAGCAGTACTTC.

This chain connects TRBV4-1 to TRBJ1-4, with TRBD1 identical over 7 bases. Per the germline V gene, CDR1 is MGHRA and CDR2 is YSYEKL. This CDR3 is built from 17 residues. The V and J ends lost 1 base and 8 bases, in that order; junction bases with no gene match: 13. The CDR3 spells CASSQVLVRQGGEKLFF. For the CDR3, the DNA is TGCGCCAGCAGCCAAGTTTTAGTCCGGCAGGGGGGAGAAAAACTGTTTTTT.

This chain uses TRBV7-6 with TRBJ2-1; D is possibly TRBD1 (5 bases). This CDR3 is 16 amino acids long. The germline CDR1 and CDR2 sequences are SGHVS and FNYEAQ. The V gene lost 5 bases and the J gene lost 7 bases, with 21 bases spanning the gap. The chain's CDR3 is CASSLGPLMSGNEQFF. DNA for the CDR3: TGTGCCAGCAGCCTGGGCCCGCTGATGTCAGGGAATGAGCAGTTCTTC.

V is TRBV15 and J is TRBJ2-7; 12 bases are shared with TRBD2. The CDR3 totals 16 residues. Germline V gene lookup returns CDR1 LNHNV and CDR2 YYDKDF (reference sequence). V was clipped by 5 bases and J by 2 bases; unmatched bases: 7. DNA for the CDR3: TGTGCCACCAGCGGACAGACTAGCGGGAGTGCCTACGAGCAGTACTTC. Protein: CATSGQTSGSAYEQYF.

The chain has TRBV29-1 and TRBJ2-7; TRBD2 matches at 13 bases. Trimming at V came to 6 bases and at J to 3 bases, leaving 11 bases not matched to a gene. The V gene's germline CDR1 is SQVTM and CDR2 ANQGSEA. The CDR3 spans 16 residues. The CDR3 sequence: CSVRLAGGSQSYEQYF. The CDR3 region has the DNA TGCAGCGTCCGACTAGCGGGAGGTTCACAAAGCTACGAGCAGTACTTC.

The chain recombines TRBV6-1 with TRBJ2-5; D is undetermined. The V end lost 4 bases, the J end lost 8 bases, and 8 bases lay between the germline ends. Germline V gene data show CDR1 as MNHNS and CDR2 as SASEGT. This CDR3 contains 11 residues. CDR3: CASSAVETQYF. CDR3 in DNA: TGTGCCAGCAGTGCGGTTGAAACCCAGTACTTC.

This chain connects TRBV28 to TRBJ1-2, with 7 bases that match TRBD1. The germline CDR1 and CDR2 sequences are MDHEN and SYDVKM. This CDR3 comprises 14 residues. With 5 bases clipped from V and 7 bases from J, the junction kept 10 bases outside the gene matches. This CDR3 is CASSPITGAGGYTF. The DNA of the CDR3 is TGTGCCAGCAGTCCAATCACAGGGGCTGGTGGCTACACCTTC.

V usage is TRBV12-5 and J usage is TRBJ1-1; D remains ambiguous. Per the germline V gene, CDR1 is LGHNT and CDR2 is FRNRAP. Trimming took off 4 bases at V and 1 base at J, with 10 bases between the two ends. CDR3 length: 14 residues. The CDR3 reads CASGSGMRNTEAFF. CDR3 in DNA: TGTGCTAGTGGTTCCGGTATGCGGAACACTGAAGCTTTCTTT.

This chain connects TRBV5-1 to TRBJ2-7; TRBD2 aligns across 8 bases. Germline lookup yields CDR1 SGHRS and CDR2 YFSETQ. V lost 4 bases to trimming and J lost 5 bases; unmatched junction nucleotides: 11. The CDR3 is made up of 15 amino acids. As DNA, the CDR3 is TGCGCCAGCAGCGTTATAGCGGGAACCCCCAACGAGCAGTACTTC. It yields the protein CASSVIAGTPNEQYF. The whole variable domain, remainder taken from reference TRBV5-1 and TRBJ2-7, is KAGVTQTPRYLIKTRGQQVTLSCSPISGHRSVSWYQQTPGQGLQFLFEYFSETQRNKGNFPGRFSGRQFSNSRSEMNVSTLELGDSALYLCASSVIAGTPNEQYFGPGTRLTVT.

The J gene is TRBJ1-1, the V gene TRBV10-1; 9 bases align to TRBD1. With V trimmed by 0 bases and J by 10 bases, 3 bases remained unmatched. The CDR3 runs to 13 residues. The germline V gene encodes CDR1 WNHNN and CDR2 SYGVQD (reference sequence). The CDR3 here is CASSESGTGTAFF. The CDR3, as DNA: TGCGCCAGCAGTGAGTCTGGGACAGGGACAGCTTTCTTT.

The J gene is TRBJ1-2, the V gene TRBV6-6; 7 bases are a match to TRBD1. The CDR3 consists of 15 residues. Per the germline V gene, CDR1 is MNHNY and CDR2 is SVGAGI (reference sequence). V lost 5 bases, J lost 0 bases, and 6 bases stayed unmatched. For the CDR3, the DNA is TGTGCCAGCAGTGAGGGGACAGAACCTAACTATGGCTACACCTTC. It codes for CASSEGTEPNYGYTF.

V and J are TRBV19 and TRBJ2-7, with 10 nucleotides matching TRBD2. The V and J ends lost 3 bases and 2 bases, in that order; junction bases with no gene match: 4. This CDR3 region has 15 residues. Per the germline V gene, CDR1 is LNHDA and CDR2 is SQIVND (reference sequence). Here the CDR3 reads CASSMGSGGTYEQYF. The CDR3 coding sequence is TGTGCCAGTAGTATGGGTAGCGGGGGGACCTACGAGCAGTACTTC.

This chain uses TRBV4-1 with TRBJ2-7; 7 nucleotides agree with TRBD2. The CDR3 spans 15 residues. J lost 3 bases, V lost 0 bases, and 5 bases had no gene match. Germline V CDR1 and CDR2: MGHRA, YSYEKL. CDR3 DNA sequence: TGCGCCAGCAGCCAAGATTCCGCGGGAGTCTACGAGCAGTACTTC. Residues: CASSQDSAGVYEQYF.

This chain joins TRBV19 and TRBJ2-1; 13 nucleotides agree with TRBD2. Germline V gene sequence: CDR1 LNHDA, CDR2 SQIVND (reference sequence). This CDR3 has 18 residues. J was trimmed by 5 bases and V by 7 bases; bases with no gene match: 14. For the CDR3, the DNA is TGTGCCAGTACCCGCCCCGGACTAGCGGGAGCTACAAACAATGAGCAGTTCTTC. Encoded protein: CASTRPGLAGATNNEQFF.

The chain uses TRBV6-1 and TRBJ2-7, with TRBD1 as a possible D gene (5 bases). This CDR3 has 14 amino acids. CDR1 is MNHNS and CDR2 is SASEGT in the germline V gene. V lost 2 bases to trimming and J lost 0 bases, with 8 bases between them. CDR3 in amino acids: CASSEQGSSYEQYF. The CDR3 bases are TGTGCCAGCAGTGAACAGGGTTCCTCCTACGAGCAGTACTTC.

This chain connects TRBV6-4 to TRBJ2-2, with D perhaps matching TRBD2 (6 bases). Per the germline V gene, CDR1 is MRHNA and CDR2 is SNTAGT. The CDR3 contains 14 residues. V lost 0 bases and J 5 bases, leaving 7 bases between the germline ends. The CDR3 DNA is TGTGCCAGCAGTGACTCCGGGGGTACCGGGGAGCTGTTTTTT. Translated, it gives CASSDSGGTGELFF.

The chain combines TRBV7-2 with TRBJ1-4; D is undetermined. The germline V and J ends were trimmed by 5 bases and 8 bases, with 15 bases remaining between them. CDR1 SGHTA and CDR2 FQGNSA come from the germline V gene. The CDR3 length is 14 residues. The CDR3 DNA follows: TGTGCCAGCAGCCCCACTTTATCTCGAGAAAAACTGTTTTTT. This encodes CASSPTLSREKLFF.

The genes are TRBV30 and TRBJ2-7; perhaps TRBD1 as D (5 bases). There are 13 residues in the CDR3. Trimming removed 7 bases from V and 5 bases from J, with 18 bases in between. Germline V gives CDR1 GTSNPN, CDR2 SVGIG (reference sequence). Here the CDR3 reads CAFNQGRSDEQYF. The CDR3 DNA is TGTGCCTTCAACCAGGGAAGAAGCGACGAGCAGTACTTC.

The rearrangement links TRBV28 to TRBJ1-1; tentative D call: TRBD1 (6 bases). V gave up 8 bases and J gave up 2 bases, with 15 bases separating them. The CDR3 runs 14 residues. The germline CDR1 and CDR2 sequences are MDHEN and SYDVKM. CDR3 nucleotide sequence: TGTGCCAGCGGGGGTCAGGGGCACAACACTGAAGCTTTCTTT. It specifies CASGGQGHNTEAFF.

CDR3 nucleotides: TGCAGCGTTGAAGGTATGCGGGACCACAATGAGCAGTTCTTC. Its translation: CSVEGMRDHNEQFF. The chain recombines TRBV29-1 with TRBJ2-1; weak D call: TRBD2 (6 bases). The germline V gene has CDR1 SQVTM and CDR2 ANQGSEA. The V end lost 1 base, the J end lost 5 bases, and 12 bases lay between the germline ends. The CDR3 has 14 amino acids.

This chain links TRBV7-6 with TRBJ2-3, with 8 bases identical to TRBD2. Germline CDR1 SGHVS, CDR2 FNYEAQ. Unmatched junction bases numbered 10, after V lost 4 bases and J lost 1 base. The CDR3 runs to 17 residues. CDR3 region: CASSSEVAGWGTDTQYF. The CDR3 nucleotides read TGTGCCAGCAGCTCAGAGGTAGCGGGATGGGGCACAGATACGCAGTATTTT.